The 5 T cell receptor beta chains in this list originate from one sample, sequenced in a study of blood T cell repertoires in COVID-19. Sequencing was performed with immunoSEQ multiplex PCR; in TCRdb, only in-frame clones are kept and a portion is missing. The sample records approximately 150,000 clones, around 89% being singletons. Sequencing was done on a sample of peripheral blood. All receptors come from a human donor in a cohort sampled during active COVID-19.

The V and J genes are TRBV5-1 and TRBJ2-1; 9 nucleotides match TRBD2. With 4 bases clipped from V and 7 bases from J, the junction kept 12 bases outside the gene matches. This CDR3 is built from 16 residues. Germline CDR1 SGHRS, CDR2 YFSETQ. CDR3 in DNA: TGCGCCAGCAGCGATCCGACTAGCGGAAGGAGTAATGAGCAGTTCTTC. Its protein product is CASSDPTSGRSNEQFF.

The chain uses TRBV7-2 and TRBJ2-5, with 8 bases fitting TRBD1. Germline V CDR1 and CDR2: SGHTA, FQGNSA. Losses at the gene ends were 1 base for V and 5 bases for J; bases not matched to a gene: 9. This CDR3 has 16 residues. CDR3 nucleotides: TGTGCCAGCAGCTTAGACATCAGGGGGCCAGGGGAGACCCAGTACTTC. Translated: CASSLDIRGPGETQYF.

The rearrangement joins TRBV14 to TRBJ2-1; 7 bases are shared with TRBD2. The junction had 9 bases not matched to a gene; V was cut back by 3 bases and J by 1 base. The CDR3 is 17 amino acids. The germline gives CDR1 SGHDN, CDR2 FVKESK. The CDR3 is CASSQYLGGSSYNEQFF. CDR3 DNA: TGTGCCAGCAGCCAGTACTTGGGGGGGAGTTCCTACAATGAGCAGTTCTTC.

The chain couples TRBV15 to TRBJ2-3; D gene unclear. CDR1 and CDR2 from the germline V gene are LNHNV and YYDKDF (reference sequence). The ends were cut back, 4 bases at V and 2 bases at J, with 13 bases in the middle. The CDR3 totals 15 residues. In DNA, the CDR3 is TGTGCCACCAGCAAGCGCCAATTCTTCACAGATACGCAGTATTTT. Translating it yields CATSKRQFFTDTQYF.

J is TRBJ2-2 and V is TRBV12-5; D uncertain. Trimming took 1 base from V and 4 from J, leaving 10 bases between them. Germline V gives CDR1 LGHNT, CDR2 FRNRAP. This CDR3 spans 15 amino acids. For the CDR3, the DNA is TGTGCTAGTGGTTTGGACAGAATTTTCACCGGGGAGCTGTTTTTT. It translates to CASGLDRIFTGELFF.